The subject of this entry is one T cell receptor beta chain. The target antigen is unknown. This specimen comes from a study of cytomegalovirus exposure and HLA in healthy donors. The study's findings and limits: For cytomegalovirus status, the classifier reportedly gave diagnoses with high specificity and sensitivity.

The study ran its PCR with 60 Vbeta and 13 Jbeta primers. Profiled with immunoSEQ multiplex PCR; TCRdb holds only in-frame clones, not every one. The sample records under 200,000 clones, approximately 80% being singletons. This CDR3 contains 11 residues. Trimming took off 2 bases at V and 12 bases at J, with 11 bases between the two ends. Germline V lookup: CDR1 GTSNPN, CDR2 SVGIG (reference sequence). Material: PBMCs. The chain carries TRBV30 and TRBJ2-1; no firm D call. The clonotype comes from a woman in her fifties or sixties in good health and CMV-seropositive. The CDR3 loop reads CAWSTMRRQFF. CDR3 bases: TGTGCCTGGAGTACCATGCGGCGGCAGTTCTTC.